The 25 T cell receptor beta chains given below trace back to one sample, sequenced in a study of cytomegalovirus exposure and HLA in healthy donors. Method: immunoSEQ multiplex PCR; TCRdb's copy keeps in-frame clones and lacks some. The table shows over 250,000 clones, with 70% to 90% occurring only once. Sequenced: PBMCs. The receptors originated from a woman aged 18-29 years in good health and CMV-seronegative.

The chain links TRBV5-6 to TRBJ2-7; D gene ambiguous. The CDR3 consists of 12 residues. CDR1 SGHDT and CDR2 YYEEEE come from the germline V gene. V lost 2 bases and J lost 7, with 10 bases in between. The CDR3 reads CASSLAPWEQYF. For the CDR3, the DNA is TGTGCCAGCAGCTTAGCCCCTTGGGAGCAGTACTTC.

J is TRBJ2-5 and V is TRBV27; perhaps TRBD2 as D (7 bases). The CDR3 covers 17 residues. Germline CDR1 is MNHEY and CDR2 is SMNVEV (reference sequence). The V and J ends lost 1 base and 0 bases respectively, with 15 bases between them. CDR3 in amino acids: CASSLWGGGMYQETQYF. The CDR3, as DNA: TGTGCCAGCAGTTTATGGGGAGGGGGGATGTACCAAGAGACCCAGTACTTC.

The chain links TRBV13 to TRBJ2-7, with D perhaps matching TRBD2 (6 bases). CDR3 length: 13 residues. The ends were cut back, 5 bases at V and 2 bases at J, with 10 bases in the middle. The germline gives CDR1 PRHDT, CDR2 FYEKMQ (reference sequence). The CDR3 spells CASSGTYPYEQYF. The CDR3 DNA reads TGTGCCAGCAGCGGGACTTACCCCTACGAGCAGTACTTC.

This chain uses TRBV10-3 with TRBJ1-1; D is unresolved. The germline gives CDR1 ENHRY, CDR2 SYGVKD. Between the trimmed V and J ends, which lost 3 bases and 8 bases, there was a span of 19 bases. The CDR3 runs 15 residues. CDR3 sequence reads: CAISERGPQGKEAFF. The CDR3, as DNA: TGTGCCATCAGTGAACGGGGTCCACAAGGGAAAGAAGCTTTCTTT.

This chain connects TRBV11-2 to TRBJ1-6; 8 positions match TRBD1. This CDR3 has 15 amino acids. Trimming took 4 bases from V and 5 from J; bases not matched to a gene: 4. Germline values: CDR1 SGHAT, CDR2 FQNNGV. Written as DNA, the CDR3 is TGTGCCAGCAGCTCTTACAGGGGGAATAATTCACCCCTCCACTTT. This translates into CASSSYRGNNSPLHF.

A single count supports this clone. The CDR3 DNA sequence: TGTGCCAGCAGCCAAGAAACTAGCGGGAGGGCCTATACCGGGGAGCTGTTTTTT. It yields the protein CASSQETSGRAYTGELFF. The rearrangement uses TRBV4-2 and TRBJ2-2, with 13 bases identical to TRBD2. J was trimmed by 5 bases and V by 0 bases; bases with no gene match: 6. Germline V CDR1 and CDR2: LGHNA, YNFKEQ. This CDR3 has 18 residues.

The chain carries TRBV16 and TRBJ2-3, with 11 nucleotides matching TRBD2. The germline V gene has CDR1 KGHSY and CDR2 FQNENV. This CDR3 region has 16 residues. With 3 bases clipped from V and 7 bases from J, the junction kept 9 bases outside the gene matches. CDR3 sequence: CASSQQLAGDENTQYF. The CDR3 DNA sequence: TGTGCCAGCAGCCAGCAACTAGCGGGGGACGAAAATACGCAGTATTTT.

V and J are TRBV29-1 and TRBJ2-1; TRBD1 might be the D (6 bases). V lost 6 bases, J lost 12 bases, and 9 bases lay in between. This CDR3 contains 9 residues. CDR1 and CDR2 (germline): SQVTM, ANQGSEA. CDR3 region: CSVVTGQFF. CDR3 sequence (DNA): TGCAGCGTCGTGACAGGGCAGTTCTTC.

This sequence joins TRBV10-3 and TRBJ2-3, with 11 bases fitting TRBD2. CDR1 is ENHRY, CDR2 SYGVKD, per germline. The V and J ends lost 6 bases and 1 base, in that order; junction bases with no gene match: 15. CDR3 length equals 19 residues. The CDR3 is CAIRGSTTSGGTGTDTQYF. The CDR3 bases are TGTGCCATCAGGGGATCCACCACTAGCGGGGGTACGGGCACAGATACGCAGTATTTT.

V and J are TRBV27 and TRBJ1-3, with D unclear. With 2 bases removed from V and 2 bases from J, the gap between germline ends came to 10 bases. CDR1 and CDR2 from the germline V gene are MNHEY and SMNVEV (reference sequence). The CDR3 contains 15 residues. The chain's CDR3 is CASSLRLRPGNTIYF. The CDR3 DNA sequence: TGTGCCAGCAGTTTACGGTTGCGCCCTGGAAACACCATATATTTT.

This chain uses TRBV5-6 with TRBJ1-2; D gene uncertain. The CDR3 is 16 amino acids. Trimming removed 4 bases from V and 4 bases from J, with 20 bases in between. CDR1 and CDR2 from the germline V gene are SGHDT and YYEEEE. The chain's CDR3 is CASSSLSRDFSYGYTF. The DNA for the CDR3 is TGTGCCAGCAGCAGCTTGTCCCGGGATTTTAGCTATGGCTACACCTTC.

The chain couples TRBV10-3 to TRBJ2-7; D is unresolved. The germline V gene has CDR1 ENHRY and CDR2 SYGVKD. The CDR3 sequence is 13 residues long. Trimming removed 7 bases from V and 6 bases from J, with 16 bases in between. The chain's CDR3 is CAITNLRSGEQYF. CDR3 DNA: TGTGCCATCACGAACTTGAGGTCCGGCGAGCAGTACTTC.

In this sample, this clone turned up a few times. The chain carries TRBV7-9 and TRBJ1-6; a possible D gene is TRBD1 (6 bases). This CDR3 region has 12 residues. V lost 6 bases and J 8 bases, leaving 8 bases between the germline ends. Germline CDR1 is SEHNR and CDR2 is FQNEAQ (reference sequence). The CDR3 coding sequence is TGTGCCAGCAGTCCAGGGGATTCACCCCTCCACTTT. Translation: CASSPGDSPLHF.

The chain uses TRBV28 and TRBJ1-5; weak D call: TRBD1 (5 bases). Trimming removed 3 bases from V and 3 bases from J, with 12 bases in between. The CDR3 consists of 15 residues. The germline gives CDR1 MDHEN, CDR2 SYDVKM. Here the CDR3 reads CASSFADKINQPQHF. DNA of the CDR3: TGTGCCAGCAGTTTTGCGGACAAGATCAATCAGCCCCAGCATTTT.

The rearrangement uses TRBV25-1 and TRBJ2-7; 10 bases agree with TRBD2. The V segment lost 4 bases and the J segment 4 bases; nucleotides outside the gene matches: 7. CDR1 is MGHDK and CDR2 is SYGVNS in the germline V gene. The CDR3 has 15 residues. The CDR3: CASSGAGGPPYEQYF. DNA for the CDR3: TGTGCCAGCAGTGGAGCGGGAGGGCCTCCGTACGAGCAGTACTTC.

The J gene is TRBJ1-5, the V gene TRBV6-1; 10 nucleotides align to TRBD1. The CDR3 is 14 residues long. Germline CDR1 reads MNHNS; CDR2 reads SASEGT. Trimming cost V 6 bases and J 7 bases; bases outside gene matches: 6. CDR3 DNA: TGTGCCAGCAGAAATGGACAGGGGGAACAGCCCCAGCATTTT. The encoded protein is CASRNGQGEQPQHF.

The CDR3 region has the DNA TGTGCCAGCACAGAAAGGGGGGGCACTGAAGCTTTCTTT. Amino acid sequence: CASTERGGTEAFF. The V and J genes are TRBV6-1 and TRBJ1-1, with D possibly being TRBD1 (6 bases). Per germline, CDR1 MNHNS and CDR2 SASEGT. This CDR3 spans 13 amino acids. The V end was cut by 7 bases, the J end by 4 bases, with 13 bases between.

The DNA of the CDR3 is TGCGCCAGCAGCTCCTTACCCACAGGGGCAGCAACTAATGAAAAACTGTTTTTT. Translating it yields CASSSLPTGAATNEKLFF. The chain couples TRBV5-1 to TRBJ1-4; TRBD1 agrees at 7 bases. The CDR3 runs 18 residues. Germline lookup yields CDR1 SGHRS and CDR2 YFSETQ. The ends lost 3 bases at V and 0 bases at J; junction bases unmatched: 11.

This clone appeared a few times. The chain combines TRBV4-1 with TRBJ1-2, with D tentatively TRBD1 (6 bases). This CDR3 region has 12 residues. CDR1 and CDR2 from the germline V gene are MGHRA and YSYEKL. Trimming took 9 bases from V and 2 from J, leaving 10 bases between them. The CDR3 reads CASTGTNYGYTF. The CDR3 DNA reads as TGCGCCAGTACCGGGACAAACTATGGCTACACCTTC.

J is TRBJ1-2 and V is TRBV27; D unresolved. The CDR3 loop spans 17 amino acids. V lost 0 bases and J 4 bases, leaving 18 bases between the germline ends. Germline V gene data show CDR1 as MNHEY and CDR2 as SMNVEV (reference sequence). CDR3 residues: CASSLSPSFMAGYGYTF. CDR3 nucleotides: TGTGCCAGCAGTTTATCGCCCTCCTTTATGGCTGGCTATGGCTACACCTTC.

CDR3 sequence (DNA): TGTGCCAGCAGCCCCATCGGGGGGCGAGTTCCGTACGAGCAGTACTTC. This gives the protein CASSPIGGRVPYEQYF. This sequence joins TRBV9 and TRBJ2-7; D perhaps matches TRBD2 (7 bases). Germline CDR1 reads SGDLS; CDR2 reads YYNGEE. Trimming cost V 4 bases and J 4 bases, with 21 bases left between them. The CDR3 covers 16 residues.

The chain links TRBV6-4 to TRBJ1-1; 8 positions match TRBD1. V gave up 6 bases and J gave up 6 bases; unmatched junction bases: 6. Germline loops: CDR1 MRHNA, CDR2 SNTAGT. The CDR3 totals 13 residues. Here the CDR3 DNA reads TGTGCCAGCAGAGGACAGGGCGGGGCTGAAGCTTTCTTT. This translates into CASRGQGGAEAFF.

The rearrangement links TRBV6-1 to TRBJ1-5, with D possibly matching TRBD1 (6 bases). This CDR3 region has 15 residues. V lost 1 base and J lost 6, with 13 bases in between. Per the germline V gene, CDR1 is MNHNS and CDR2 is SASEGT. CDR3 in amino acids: CASSEVRQGSQPQHF. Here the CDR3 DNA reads TGTGCCAGCAGTGAAGTACGGCAGGGGAGTCAGCCCCAGCATTTT.

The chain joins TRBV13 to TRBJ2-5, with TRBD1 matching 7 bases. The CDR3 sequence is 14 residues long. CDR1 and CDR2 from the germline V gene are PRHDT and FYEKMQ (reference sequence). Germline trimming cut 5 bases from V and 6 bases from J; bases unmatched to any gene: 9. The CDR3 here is CASSPRDSRQTQYF. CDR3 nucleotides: TGTGCCAGCAGCCCCCGGGACAGTAGGCAGACCCAGTACTTC.

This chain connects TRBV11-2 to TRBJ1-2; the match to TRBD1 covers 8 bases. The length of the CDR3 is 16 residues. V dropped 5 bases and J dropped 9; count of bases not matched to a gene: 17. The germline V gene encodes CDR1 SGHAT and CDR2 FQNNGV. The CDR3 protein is CASSPDRETTSESYTF. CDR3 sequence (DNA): TGTGCCAGCAGCCCGGACAGGGAGACTACAAGTGAGAGCTACACCTTC.